This T cell receptor (beta chain) was profiled in a study of a mutant IDH1 vaccine in newly diagnosed glioma. The ends were cut back, 3 bases at V and 3 bases at J, with 5 bases in the middle. The CDR3 runs 13 residues. The V gene's germline CDR1 is MRHNA and CDR2 SNTAGT. Time point given: week 5, during vaccination. Every vaccination contained 300 ug of the mutant IDH1 20-mer peptide and was paired with topical imiquimod. Astrocytomas that were new, WHO grade 3 or 4, IDH1-mutant and ATRX-lost were present in the donors. Assay: immunoSEQ multiplex PCR; the TCRdb copy retains only in-frame clones and omits some. The sample holds more than 35,000 clones, 70% to 90% seen once. A few counts support this clone. Its antigen is not known.

The specimen comprised PBMCs, sampled from a glioma patient whose treatment included an IDH1 peptide vaccine. This sequence was found in a man in his forties or fifties with glioma. The chain joins TRBV6-4 to TRBJ2-2, with D perhaps assigned TRBD1 or TRBD2 (5 bases each). This chain's CDR3 is CASSEGDTGELFF. CDR3 coding DNA: TGTGCCAGCAGTGAGGGGGACACCGGGGAGCTGTTTTTT.